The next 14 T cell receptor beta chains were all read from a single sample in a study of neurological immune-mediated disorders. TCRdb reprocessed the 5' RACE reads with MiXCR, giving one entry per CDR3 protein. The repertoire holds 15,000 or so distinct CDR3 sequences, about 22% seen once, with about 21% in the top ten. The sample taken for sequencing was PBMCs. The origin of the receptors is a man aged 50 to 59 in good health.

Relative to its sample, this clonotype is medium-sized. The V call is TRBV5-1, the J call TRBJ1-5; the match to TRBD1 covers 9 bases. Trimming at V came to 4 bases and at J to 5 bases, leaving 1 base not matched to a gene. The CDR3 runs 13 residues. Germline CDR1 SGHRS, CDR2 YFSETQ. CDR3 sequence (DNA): TGCGCCAGCAGCCGGACAGGGGATCAGCCCCAGCATTTT. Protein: CASSRTGDQPQHF.

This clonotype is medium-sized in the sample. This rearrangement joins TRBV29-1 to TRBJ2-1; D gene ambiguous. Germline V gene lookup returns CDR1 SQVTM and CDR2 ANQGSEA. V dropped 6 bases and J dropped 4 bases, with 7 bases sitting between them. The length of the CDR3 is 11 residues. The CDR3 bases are TGCAGCGTGAGCATTTACAATGAGCAGTTCTTC. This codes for CSVSIYNEQFF.

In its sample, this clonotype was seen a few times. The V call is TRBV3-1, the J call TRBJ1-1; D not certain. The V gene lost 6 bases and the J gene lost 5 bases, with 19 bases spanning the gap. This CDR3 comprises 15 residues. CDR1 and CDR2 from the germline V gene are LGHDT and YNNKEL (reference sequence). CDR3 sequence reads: CASRPGRQSGTEAFF. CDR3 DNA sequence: TGTGCCAGCAGACCCGGACGGCAATCGGGGACTGAAGCTTTCTTT.

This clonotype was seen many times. CDR3 sequence (DNA): TGCGCCAGCAGCCTCTTGGGCGCGGGGGGCAATGAGCAGTTCTTC. Residues: CASSLLGAGGNEQFF. The chain employs TRBV5-1 and TRBJ2-1; the match to TRBD2 covers 8 bases. Germline V gene lookup returns CDR1 SGHRS and CDR2 YFSETQ. The length of the CDR3 is 15 residues. The V segment lost 4 bases and the J segment 6 bases; nucleotides outside the gene matches: 9.

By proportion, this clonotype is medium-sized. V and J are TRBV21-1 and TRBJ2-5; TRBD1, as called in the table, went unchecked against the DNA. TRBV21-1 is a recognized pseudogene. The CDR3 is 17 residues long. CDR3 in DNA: TGTGCCAGCAGCAAAGCAGGGGAACAGGGGCCCCTGGAGACCCAGTACTTC. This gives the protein CASSKAGEQGPLETQYF.

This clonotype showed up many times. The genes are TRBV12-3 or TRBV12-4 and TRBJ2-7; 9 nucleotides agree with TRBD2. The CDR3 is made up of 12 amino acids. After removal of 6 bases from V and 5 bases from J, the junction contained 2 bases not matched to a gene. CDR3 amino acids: CASSLAGNEQYF. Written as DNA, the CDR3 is TGTGCCAGCAGCCTAGCGGGAAACGAGCAGTACTTC.

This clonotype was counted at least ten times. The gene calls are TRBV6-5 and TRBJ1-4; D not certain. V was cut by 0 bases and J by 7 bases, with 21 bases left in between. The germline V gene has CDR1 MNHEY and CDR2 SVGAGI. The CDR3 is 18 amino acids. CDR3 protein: CASSYSQLAPGVGEKLFF. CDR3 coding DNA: TGTGCCAGCAGTTACTCTCAATTGGCACCAGGAGTCGGTGAAAAACTGTTTTTT.

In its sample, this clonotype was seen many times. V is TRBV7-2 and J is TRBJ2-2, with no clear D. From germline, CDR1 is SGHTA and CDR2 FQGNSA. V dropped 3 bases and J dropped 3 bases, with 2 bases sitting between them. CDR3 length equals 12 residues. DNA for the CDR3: TGTGCCAGCAGCTTTTACACCGGGGAGCTGTTTTTT. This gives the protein CASSFYTGELFF.

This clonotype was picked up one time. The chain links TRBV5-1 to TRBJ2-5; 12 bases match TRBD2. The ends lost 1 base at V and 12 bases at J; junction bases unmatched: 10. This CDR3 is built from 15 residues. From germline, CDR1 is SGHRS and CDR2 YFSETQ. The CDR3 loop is CASSLISQLAGGKYF. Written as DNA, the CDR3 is TGCGCCAGCAGCTTGATAAGTCAGCTAGCGGGAGGGAAGTACTTC. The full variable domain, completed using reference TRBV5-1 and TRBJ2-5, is KAGVTQTPRYLIKTRGQQVTLSCSPISGHRSVSWYQQTPGQGLQFLFEYFSETQRNKGNFPGRFSGRQFSNSRSEMNVSTLELGDSALYLCASSLISQLAGGKYFGPGTRLLVL.

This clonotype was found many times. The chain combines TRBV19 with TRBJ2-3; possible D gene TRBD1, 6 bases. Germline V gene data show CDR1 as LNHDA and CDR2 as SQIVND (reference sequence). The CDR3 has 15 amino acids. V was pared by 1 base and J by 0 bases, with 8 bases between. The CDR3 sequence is CASSIGDRSTDTQYF. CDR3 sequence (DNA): TGTGCCAGTAGTATAGGAGACAGGAGCACAGATACGCAGTATTTT.

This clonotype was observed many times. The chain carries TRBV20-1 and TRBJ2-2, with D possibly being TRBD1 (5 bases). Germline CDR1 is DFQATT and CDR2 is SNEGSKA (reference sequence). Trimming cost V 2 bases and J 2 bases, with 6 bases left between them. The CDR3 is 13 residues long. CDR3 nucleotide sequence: TGCAGTGCTAGACAGGGTAACACCGGGGAGCTGTTTTTT. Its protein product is CSARQGNTGELFF.

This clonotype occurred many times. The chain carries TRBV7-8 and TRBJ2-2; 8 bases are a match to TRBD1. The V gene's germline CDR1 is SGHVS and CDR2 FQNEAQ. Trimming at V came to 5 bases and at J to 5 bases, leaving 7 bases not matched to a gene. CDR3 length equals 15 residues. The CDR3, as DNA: TGTGCCAGCAGCACACAGGGGGGTCGAACCGGGGAGCTGTTTTTT. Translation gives CASSTQGGRTGELFF.

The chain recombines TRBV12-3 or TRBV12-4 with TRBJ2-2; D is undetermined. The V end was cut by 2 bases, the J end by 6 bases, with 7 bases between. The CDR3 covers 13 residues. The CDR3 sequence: CASSLYGPGELFF. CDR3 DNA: TGTGCCAGCAGTTTATACGGCCCCGGGGAGCTGTTTTTT.

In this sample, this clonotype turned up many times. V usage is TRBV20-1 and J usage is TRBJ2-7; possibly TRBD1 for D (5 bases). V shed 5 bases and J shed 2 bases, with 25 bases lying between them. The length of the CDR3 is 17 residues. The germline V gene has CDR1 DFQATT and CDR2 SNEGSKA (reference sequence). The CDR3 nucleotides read TGCAGTGCTCACCAGCCATATTCCCGACAGCTGACCTACGAGCAGTACTTC. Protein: CSAHQPYSRQLTYEQYF.